The entry below gives a single T cell receptor beta chain sequence along with its context. What it recognizes is unknown. These data are taken from a study of T cell responses to AZD1222 COVID-19 vaccine. Study context: Second doses at about 4 or about 12 weeks were pooled. General study points: Vaccine-associated CD4 TCRs spanned spike, dominant at 160-218 and 743-854. Possibly, clonal diversity was underestimated; donors were largely white British and included more females.

Profiled with immunoSEQ multiplex PCR; TCRdb holds only in-frame clones, not every one. The repertoire holds about 110,000 clones, with about 88% as singletons. This CDR3 has 15 amino acids. The V gene's germline CDR1 is LNHDA and CDR2 SQIVND (reference sequence). Trimming took off 7 bases at V and 4 bases at J, with 20 bases between the two ends. This TCR came from an adult in good health. J is TRBJ2-7 and V is TRBV19; perhaps TRBD1 as D (7 bases). Sample: peripheral blood, taken on day 0 of AZD1222 vaccination. This CDR3 is CASTPGGTRRYEQYF. CDR3 nucleotides: TGTGCCAGTACCCCAGGGGGGACTCGCCGATACGAGCAGTACTTC.